This T cell receptor beta chain was retrieved from a study of T cell responses to AZD1222 COVID-19 vaccine. The table came from immunoSEQ multiplex PCR; TCRdb's copy has only in-frame clones and leaves some out. Altogether about 63,000 clones are present, 85% being singletons, with the ten largest covering roughly a fifth. From germline, CDR1 is SGHTA and CDR2 FQGNSA. V was cut by 2 bases and J by 8 bases, with 9 bases left in between. The CDR3 is made up of 12 amino acids. V usage is TRBV7-2 and J usage is TRBJ1-1; D remains ambiguous. This clonotype was obtained from an adult in good health. Sequenced here: peripheral blood, sampled on day 0 of AZD1222 vaccination. CDR3 in amino acids: CASSLIRGEAFF. The CDR3 bases are TGTGCCAGCAGCTTAATCCGAGGGGAAGCTTTCTTT.